These 9 T cell receptor beta chains were all obtained from the same sample, sequenced in a study of tissue T cells after allogeneic stem cell transplantation. The repertoire was sequenced with immunoSEQ multiplex PCR; TCRdb's copy has only in-frame clones and lacks some. The sample lists fewer than 30,000 clones, around four fifths occurring once. The sequencing here drew on tissue from the ileum, taken at autopsy. All receptors come from a female donor aged 60 or older with lung cancer.

The gene calls are TRBV11-3 and TRBJ1-6, with TRBD1 matching 10 bases. The CDR3 consists of 15 residues. V trimming: 4 bases; J trimming: 7 bases; junction bases outside the gene matches: 4. Germline assignment: CDR1 SGHNT and CDR2 YENEEA. In DNA form, the CDR3 reads TGTGCCAGCAGCTCCCGGACAGGGGGGAATTCACCCCTCCACTTT. Its protein is CASSSRTGGNSPLHF. The full variable domain, in which reference TRBV11-3 and TRBJ1-6 provide the parts outside the CDR3, is EAGVVQSPRYKIIEKKQPVAFWCNPISGHNTLYWYLQNLGQGPELLIRYENEEAVDDSQLPKDRFSAERLKGVDSTLKIQPAELGDSAVYLCASSSRTGGNSPLHFGNGTRLTVT.

This clone was counted between two and nine times. The chain carries TRBV6-5 and TRBJ2-7; 9 positions match TRBD2. The trim removed 2 bases at V and 2 bases at J, leaving 4 bases unmatched. The germline V gene encodes CDR1 MNHEY and CDR2 SVGAGI. The CDR3 spans 15 residues. For the CDR3, the DNA is TGTGCCAGCAGTTACACGGCGGGAGGGACCTACGAGCAGTACTTC. This encodes CASSYTAGGTYEQYF.

The chain couples TRBV5-1 to TRBJ2-1, with unresolved D. The V end was cut by 7 bases, the J end by 2 bases, with 13 bases between. The CDR3 loop spans 14 amino acids. CDR1 and CDR2 (germline): SGHRS, YFSETQ. The CDR3 loop reads CASLAGETYNEQFF. The CDR3 nucleotides read TGCGCCAGCCTCGCTGGGGAAACCTACAATGAGCAGTTCTTC. The whole variable domain, filled in from reference TRBV5-1 and TRBJ2-1, reads KAGVTQTPRYLIKTRGQQVTLSCSPISGHRSVSWYQQTPGQGLQFLFEYFSETQRNKGNFPGRFSGRQFSNSRSEMNVSTLELGDSALYLCASLAGETYNEQFFGPGTRLTVL.

This chain joins TRBV5-5 and TRBJ2-5; 9 bases are a match to TRBD1. Germline lookup yields CDR1 SGHKS and CDR2 YYEKEE (reference sequence). The CDR3 sequence is 14 residues long. The V segment lost 4 bases and the J segment 5 bases; nucleotides outside the gene matches: 6. The CDR3 protein is CASSPQGAGETQYF. CDR3 sequence (DNA): TGTGCCAGCAGCCCACAGGGGGCGGGCGAGACCCAGTACTTC.

As DNA, the CDR3 is TGTGCCAGCAGCTTGGAACCGGCCACTGAAGCTTTCTTT. As protein: CASSLEPATEAFF. The chain is built from TRBV5-4 and TRBJ1-1; D uncertain. In germline, CDR1 is SGHNT, CDR2 YYREEE (reference sequence). Trimming stripped 0 bases from V and 4 bases from J, with 7 bases between. CDR3 length: 13 residues.

The gene calls are TRBV7-2 and TRBJ1-5, with 11 bases identical to TRBD1. The trim removed 5 bases at V and 4 bases at J, leaving 4 bases unmatched. The CDR3 is 15 residues long. Germline V gene data show CDR1 as SGHTA and CDR2 as FQGNSA. The CDR3 sequence is CASSRTGGGNQPQHF. The DNA of the CDR3 is TGTGCCAGCAGCCGGACAGGGGGCGGGAATCAGCCCCAGCATTTT.

This clone was detected only once. V and J are TRBV30 and TRBJ1-2; D gene unclear. The length of the CDR3 is 12 residues. Germline CDR1 GTSNPN, CDR2 SVGIG (reference sequence). Trimming cost V 5 bases and J 6 bases, with 13 bases left between them. The CDR3, as DNA: TGTGCCTGGGGAAATGGGGAAAATGGCTACACCTTC. This encodes CAWGNGENGYTF. Looking up the rest from reference TRBV30 and TRBJ1-2 gives the full variable domain: SQTIHQWPATLVQPVGSPLSLECTVEGTSNPNLYWYRQAAGRGLQLLFYSVGIGQISSEVPQNLSASRPQDRQFILSSKKLLLSDSGFYLCAWGNGENGYTFGSGTRLTVV.

This chain uses TRBV6-5 with TRBJ1-4; weak D call: TRBD1 (5 bases). This CDR3 spans 16 amino acids. The ends were cut back, 2 bases at V and 5 bases at J, with 15 bases in the middle. Germline V gene lookup returns CDR1 MNHEY and CDR2 SVGAGI. CDR3 coding DNA: TGTGCCAGCAGTTACCCTACGTATGGGGGGAATGAAAAACTGTTTTTT. This gives the protein CASSYPTYGGNEKLFF.

The chain uses TRBV7-2 and TRBJ2-3; possibly TRBD2 for D (7 bases). The ends were cut back, 8 bases at V and 1 base at J, with 13 bases in the middle. CDR3 length equals 14 residues. Germline CDR1 SGHTA, CDR2 FQGNSA. CDR3 residues: CASGGAAGTDTQYF. In DNA, the CDR3 is TGTGCCAGCGGGGGGGCCGCCGGCACAGATACGCAGTATTTT. Full variable domain (remainder filled in from reference TRBV7-2 and TRBJ2-3): GAGVSQSPSNKVTEKGKDVELRCDPISGHTALYWYRQSLGQGLEFLIYFQGNSAPDKSGLPSDRFSAERTGGSVSTLTIQRTQQEDSAVYLCASGGAAGTDTQYFGPGTRLTVL.